This TCR beta chain is from a study of shared clonotypes between healthy human individuals (TCRdb year 2020). Study-level background: The cohort included three men and a couple of women between 18 and 49 years of age. Per donor, three plates each were used for CD4 naive and CD4 memory, two for CD8 naive, and one for CD8 memory. Blood TCR repertoires of a handful of healthy adults were deeply sequenced to estimate repertoire size and the extent of clonotype sharing between individuals. To increase sequencing depth and limit assay-specific biases, different laboratories used diverse techniques to prepare libraries and sequence TCR repertoires. Each donor's leukapheresis produced roughly between about 0.9 and 9.5 billion PBMCs.

Using the deep immunoSEQ assay, TCR CDR3 regions were amplified from genomic DNA by multiplex PCR. Extracted genomic DNA from each cell subset was distributed evenly across all wells of several immunoSEQ 96-well plates, and each plate was treated as a replicate. Each replicate PCR for sorted subsets received approximately 200 ng genomic DNA, equal to roughly 29,000 T cell genomes. The purified libraries were quantified using a Qubit 3.0 fluorometer, sized with a Bioanalyzer 2100, and then quantified again using the KAPA Library Quantification kit. Each immunoSEQ 96-well plate was sequenced on its own single-read 150-cycle Illumina NextSeq 550 flow cell. For the original study's pipeline: Because the immunoSEQ output included only junctional sequences and no quality scores, the filtering could not be the same as the filtering used for full-length reads. Sequences were annotated with PyIR, a Python wrapper for IgBLAST v1.9, using IMGT germline references to assign V/J genes and CDR3. Reads were removed for weak V/J assignments (E-value above 1e-6), missing CDR3, stop codons, out-of-frame junctions, or ambiguous translated residues. V3J clonotypes were defined as sequences sharing an identical inferred V gene, J gene, and CDR3 amino acid sequence. Percentage overlap between repertoires was computed as shared unique clonotypes divided by the size of the smaller repertoire. RTK rarefaction, the Chao1 estimator, and Recon v2.1 estimates of unobserved clonotypes were used to assess repertoire richness. For all TCRbeta clonotypes obtained by the gDNA method from a few donors, generation probabilities were computed with OLGA. TCRdb stores this immuneACCESS table with in-frame sequences only. Part of the clones is absent; in the studies checked, under half of the shortfall reflects unresolved V genes, and no reason is known for the rest. That table furnishes V, J and clone size, whereas the DNA furnished D and trimming. Present in this sample are hundreds of thousands of clones, around 96% of which were seen just once. The leading ten clones occupy more than 0.085% of the sample.

There are 13 amino acids in the CDR3, from cysteine to phenylalanine inclusive. The read is trimmed to its CDR3 DNA, 39 bases read in frame from base 1. V is shortened by 10 bases, J by 4 bases, and the region joining them spans 14 bases. For CDR1 and CDR2, the germline V gene lists MNHEY and SVGAGI. On the study overall, not on this receptor specifically: Larger estimated clonotype richness was generally found for naive subsets than for memory subsets. About 5% of naive CD4, roughly 3.6% of naive CD8, 2.3% of memory CD4, and about 0.4% of memory CD8 clonotypes were shared across several donors. Sampling was restricted to blood, and TCR repertoires in tissue are likely to differ from TCR repertoires in blood. Even with the large sequencing depth, rarefaction of the sorted-subset datasets indicated that sequencing was incomplete. Because the study included a small number of donors, the genetic and exposure-history diversity represented was limited. Clonotypes shared by all four sorted-subset donors showed higher generation probabilities than non-shared clonotypes. Based on pairwise subsampling, the degree of clonotype sharing among donors was expected to be affected by sequencing depth.

CD8 naive samples consisted of CD45RO-negative cells that were positively selected for CCR7, yielding a CD45RA+CCR7+ population without TemRA cells. The donors were healthy, HIV-negative adults who had no recently reported acute infections or vaccinations. Every donor was a Caucasian adult living in Nashville, Tennessee, USA. Blood was obtained by leukapheresis, after which PBMCs were separated by Ficoll-Histopaque density gradient centrifugation and cryopreserved in liquid nitrogen vapor phase. Analytical flow cytometry was used to check the purity and quantity of each magnetically sorted T cell population. Genomic DNA was isolated from every sorted fraction and measured by UV absorbance on a Nanodrop 2000c. Remarks on this clone: There is no known antigen for this receptor. Base qualities are not at hand, and no much larger clone is one base apart.

Sequenced input: naive CD8+ T cells sorted from blood. Taken with the paper, the label for cell subset or site translates to: CD45RA+CCR7+. The rearrangement joined TRBV6-5 to TRBJ1-3; too little of a D gene remains to name it. This TCR was recovered from a woman between 25 and 40 years old in good health. The CDR3 reads CANHLEAGNTIYF. The DNA sequence is given as TGTGCCAACCACCTAGAGGCGGGAAACACCATATATTTT.